Listed here are 13 T cell receptor beta chains from one sample, sequenced in a study of PD-1 blockade in classical Hodgkin lymphoma. The assay was immunoSEQ multiplex PCR, and TCRdb's table has in-frame clones only and misses some. There are about 15,000 clones in the sample; 84% occur only once, and under 9% lies in the top ten. Time point reported: newly diagnosed, previously untreated cHL patient sample. Sequenced input: peripheral blood mononuclear cells (PBMCs). All receptors come from a human donor with classical Hodgkin lymphoma.

The chain joins TRBV6-6 to TRBJ1-2, with 9 bases fitting TRBD1. Germline CDR1 and CDR2: MNHNY and SVGAGI (reference sequence). This CDR3 is built from 13 residues. Trimming at V came to 4 bases and at J to 4 bases, leaving 1 base not matched to a gene. CDR3 DNA sequence: TGTGCCAGCAGTTTACAGGGGGCCTATGGCTACACCTTC. This gives the protein CASSLQGAYGYTF.

CDR3 sequence: CASSPPTEEPDTQYF. CDR3 DNA sequence: TGTGCCAGCAGTCCCCCGACGGAGGAACCCGATACGCAGTATTTT. This rearrangement joins TRBV25-1 to TRBJ2-3, with a weak D call TRBD2 (5 bases). CDR1 is MGHDK, CDR2 SYGVNS, per germline. This CDR3 is 15 amino acids long. Trimming took 5 bases from V and 6 from J, leaving 18 bases between them.

This clone appeared once. The gene calls are TRBV5-1 and TRBJ2-1, with unresolved D. V was trimmed by 4 bases and J by 7 bases, leaving 12 bases between them. The CDR3 is made up of 13 amino acids. Germline CDR1 and CDR2: SGHRS and YFSETQ. The CDR3: CASSALLGNEQFF. The CDR3 DNA follows: TGCGCCAGCAGCGCCCTCTTGGGGAATGAGCAGTTCTTC.

The rearrangement links TRBV13 to TRBJ2-3, with D unclear. The length of the CDR3 is 15 residues. Germline V gene sequence: CDR1 PRHDT, CDR2 FYEKMQ (reference sequence). V was clipped by 4 bases and J by 0 bases, with 11 bases between them. The CDR3 sequence is CASSSSASSTDTQYF. The CDR3 DNA sequence: TGTGCCAGCAGCTCTTCGGCCAGCAGCACAGATACGCAGTATTTT.

The chain uses TRBV25-1 and TRBJ1-6; 10 bases align to TRBD1. The germline V gene encodes CDR1 MGHDK and CDR2 SYGVNS. V gave up 4 bases and J gave up 4 bases; unmatched junction bases: 1. CDR3 length: 15 residues. The CDR3 protein is CASSGDRGYNSPLHF. The CDR3 DNA sequence: TGTGCCAGCAGTGGGGACAGGGGATATAATTCACCCCTCCACTTT.

The chain uses TRBV6-5 and TRBJ2-2; D is unresolved. Germline loops: CDR1 MNHEY, CDR2 SVGAGI. This CDR3 contains 14 residues. Deletions cut 0 bases from V and 5 bases from J, with 7 bases between. The CDR3 DNA follows: TGTGCCAGCAGTTACTCGACTGGTACCGGGGAGCTGTTTTTT. It encodes CASSYSTGTGELFF.

Concerning this clone itself: Other DNA sequences of this sample code for an identical CDR3. This chain joins TRBV6-5 and TRBJ2-7; TRBD1 agrees at 7 bases. This CDR3 is built from 15 residues. The germline CDR1 and CDR2 sequences are MNHEY and SVGAGI. The junction had 6 bases not matched to a gene; V was cut back by 2 bases and J by 2 bases. The CDR3 DNA sequence: TGTGCCAGCAGTTACGAGGCAGGGGGTGCCTACGAGCAGTACTTC. This encodes CASSYEAGGAYEQYF.

This sequence joins TRBV29-1 and TRBJ2-3; D is unresolved. The CDR3 is made up of 11 amino acids. Germline V gene sequence: CDR1 SQVTM, CDR2 ANQGSEA. V was cut by 8 bases and J by 4 bases, with 10 bases left in between. CDR3 in DNA: TGCAGCTTCCCGAAGTCAGATACGCAGTATTTT. This translates into CSFPKSDTQYF.

This clone appeared once. The V gene is TRBV18, the J gene TRBJ1-6; TRBD1 aligns across 8 bases. CDR3 length equals 14 residues. Germline values: CDR1 KGHSH, CDR2 LQKENI. Losses at the gene ends were 0 bases for V and 15 bases for J; bases not matched to a gene: 7. CDR3 in amino acids: CASSPPTTGDLLHF. CDR3 DNA sequence: TGTGCCAGCTCACCACCGACGACAGGGGATCTCCTCCACTTT. The full variable domain, completed using reference TRBV18 and TRBJ1-6, is NAGVMQNPRHLVRRRGQEARLRCSPMKGHSHVYWYRQLPEEGLKFMVYLQKENIIDESGMPKERFSAEFPKEGPSILRIQQVVRGDSAAYFCASSPPTTGDLLHFGNGTRLTVT.

The chain links TRBV4-1 to TRBJ2-6; possible D gene TRBD2, 5 bases. Germline V lookup: CDR1 MGHRA, CDR2 YSYEKL. This CDR3 comprises 18 residues. Trimming removed 1 base from V and 0 bases from J, with 13 bases in between. The CDR3: CASSQADFVSSGANVLTF. In nucleotides, the CDR3 is TGCGCCAGCAGCCAAGCGGACTTTGTGAGCTCTGGGGCCAACGTCCTGACTTTC.

The chain links TRBV23-1 to TRBJ2-5; 7 bases line up with TRBD2. TRBV23-1 counts as an open reading frame of uncertain function. Trimming took 6 bases from V and 9 from J; bases not matched to a gene: 4. There are 11 residues in the CDR3. CDR3 DNA sequence: TGCGCCAGCAGCCGGCGGGGGTCCCAGTACTTC. Amino acids: CASSRRGSQYF.

The chain recombines TRBV19 with TRBJ2-2; D unclear. Per the germline V gene, CDR1 is LNHDA and CDR2 is SQIVND (reference sequence). The CDR3 runs 13 residues. V was cut by 1 base and J by 8 bases, with 8 bases left in between. The CDR3 DNA is TGTGCCAGTAGTATAGCGGGTCAGGGGGAGCTGTTTTTT. Protein product: CASSIAGQGELFF.

The chain is built from TRBV18 and TRBJ1-3, with D maybe TRBD1 (6 bases). CDR1 and CDR2 from the germline V gene are KGHSH and LQKENI. Between the trimmed V and J ends, which lost 2 bases and 2 bases, there was a span of 13 bases. The CDR3 extends over 16 amino acids. The CDR3 region is CASSPAFEGAGNTIYF. CDR3 coding DNA: TGTGCCAGCTCACCAGCGTTCGAGGGGGCTGGAAACACCATATATTTT.